Listed below are T cell receptor beta chains from one sample, sequenced in a study of blood T cell repertoires in COVID-19. TCRdb keeps only in-frame clones here, not all; method: immunoSEQ multiplex PCR. The sample yields roughly 200,000 clones, roughly 87% seen once. The sequenced sample consisted of peripheral blood. Receptor source: a woman aged 60 to 75 with COVID-19, enrolled during active disease. Each CDR3 is given with its conserved first and last residue. A D gene is named only where the DNA matches it firmly. The size field is filled for only some rows; it gives once, few, many or a size class.

abundance | d_gene | j_gene | v_gene | CDR3nt | CDR3aa
- | - | TRBJ2-3 | TRBV7-9 | TGTGCCAGCAGCTTACAAACCGCAGGGGCAAATACGCAGTATTTT | CASSLQTAGANTQYF
- | - | TRBJ2-7 | TRBV6-2/TRBV6-3 | TGTGCCAGCAGTACTAACTACGAGCAGTACTTC | CASSTNYEQYF
- | TRBD2 | TRBJ2-7 | TRBV5-1 | TGCGCCAGCAGCTTGGACGGACTAGCCTACGAGCAGTACTTC | CASSLDGLAYEQYF
- | - | TRBJ2-7 | TRBV9 | TGTGCCAGCAGCGGACGTGCCGGCGGGGCCTACGAGCAGTACTTC | CASSGRAGGAYEQYF
- | TRBD2 | TRBJ2-6 | TRBV5-4 | TGTGCCAGCAGCGCCGGACTAGCGGGGGTCTCTGGGGCCAACGTCCTGACTTTC | CASSAGLAGVSGANVLTF
- | - | TRBJ2-1 | TRBV11-2 | TGTGCCAGCAGCGGGGCACTGAGCTCCTACAATGAGCAGTTCTTC | CASSGALSSYNEQFF
- | - | TRBJ1-5 | TRBV7-8 | TGTGCCAGCAGCTCCGGGGGGAGACGCAATCAGCCCCAGCATTTT | CASSSGGRRNQPQHF
- | - | TRBJ1-5 | TRBV6-5 | TGTGCCAGCCTCGATTCGACATTTAGCAATCAGCCCCAGCATTTT | CASLDSTFSNQPQHF
- | - | TRBJ2-5 | TRBV7-8 | TGTGCCAGCAGCTTCGTGGAGTACCAAGAGACCCAGTACTTC | CASSFVEYQETQYF
- | - | TRBJ2-2 | TRBV2 | TGTGCCAGCAGTCCACTTCTACCACCTAACACCGGGGAGCTGTTTTTT | CASSPLLPPNTGELFF
once | - | TRBJ1-1 | TRBV10-3 | TGTGCCATCAGTCGGGAGACGAACACTGAAGCTTTCTTT | CAISRETNTEAFF
- | TRBD1 | TRBJ1-5 | TRBV5-6 | TGTGCCAGCAGAAGACAGGGGCCTAATCAGCCCCAGCATTTT | CASRRQGPNQPQHF
- | - | TRBJ2-5 | TRBV5-5 | TGTGCCAGCAGCTTGGCCCCAGGTGACGCTGTAGAGACCCAGTACTTC | CASSLAPGDAVETQYF
- | - | TRBJ1-5 | TRBV19 | TGTGCCAGTAGTATGGTCAGGGGCAGCAATCAGCCCCAGCATTTT | CASSMVRGSNQPQHF
- | - | TRBJ2-7 | TRBV14 | TGTGCCAGCAGCCAGACAGGGAGGAAGTCCTACGAGCAGTACTTC | CASSQTGRKSYEQYF
- | - | TRBJ2-7 | TRBV6-5 | TGTGCCAGCAGTCGGTCCTACTACGAGCAGTACTTC | CASSRSYYEQYF
- | TRBD1 | TRBJ1-1 | TRBV7-3 | TGTGCCAGCAGCCCCAGGGGGACAGCTTTCTTT | CASSPRGTAFF
- | - | TRBJ1-1 | TRBV28 | TGTGCCAGCAGCTCTGGATCGGGGTATAACACTGAAGCTTTCTTT | CASSSGSGYNTEAFF
- | TRBD1 | TRBJ2-2 | TRBV2 | TGTGCCAGCACTAGGGGGCGGTCGAACACCGGGGAGCTGTTTTTT | CASTRGRSNTGELFF
once | - | TRBJ2-7 | TRBV6-2/TRBV6-3 | TGTGCCAGCAGTTACCCGGACGAGCAGTACTTC | CASSYPDEQYF
- | - | TRBJ2-5 | TRBV19 | TGTGCCAGTACGTCGTCCCCGACTGTCGCAACGGAGACCCAGTACTTC | CASTSSPTVATETQYF
many | - | TRBJ2-3 | TRBV9 | TGTGCCAGCAGCGTAGGTGTCACTACTAGCACAGATACGCAGTATTTT | CASSVGVTTSTDTQYF
- | - | TRBJ1-1 | TRBV2 | TGTGCCAGCAGCGGGCATGGACAAACTGAAGCTTTCTTT | CASSGHGQTEAFF
- | - | TRBJ2-7 | TRBV6-5 | TGTGCCAGCAGACTGGGGTCGCAGGGCTTCTACGAGCAGTACTTC | CASRLGSQGFYEQYF
- | TRBD1 | TRBJ2-5 | TRBV12-3/TRBV12-4 | TGTGCCAGCAGTTCGGGACAGGCAAGGACCCAGTACTTC | CASSSGQARTQYF
- | - | TRBJ2-1 | TRBV30 | TGTGCCTGGAGGGGGAGCTCCTACAATGAGCAGTTCTTC | CAWRGSSYNEQFF
- | - | TRBJ1-3 | TRBV11-1 | TGTGCCAGCAGCTTAGACGGTTTGAGCTCTGGAAACACCATATATTTT | CASSLDGLSSGNTIYF
- | - | TRBJ1-2 | TRBV6-5 | TGTGCCAGCAGTTACGTGGGCGTCTACACCTTC | CASSYVGVYTF